A selection of T cell receptor beta chains follows, all from one sample in a study of blood T cell repertoires in COVID-19. Clones were read by immunoSEQ multiplex PCR, and TCRdb kept only the in-frame ones, dropping some. The sample records approximately 170,000 clones, more than 75% being singletons. Sequences were obtained from peripheral blood. The receptors here all came from a woman aged 80 or over with COVID-19, enrolled during active disease. Each CDR3 is given with its conserved first and last residue. D genes are given only for firm matches. Rows may omit the clone size; those that give it use once, few, many or a size class.

size	V	D	J	CDR3	DNA
NA	TRBV14	TRBD1	TRBJ1-1	CASSLWTGTEAFF	TGTGCCAGCAGCCTTTGGACAGGCACTGAAGCTTTCTTT
NA	TRBV18	TRBD1	TRBJ1-1	CASSPLTGGSFSEAFF	TGTGCCAGCTCACCTTTGACAGGGGGATCTTTCTCTGAAGCTTTCTTT
NA	TRBV19	TRBD2	TRBJ2-1	CASSLSSGGEQFF	TGTGCCAGTAGTTTGTCTAGCGGGGGCGAGCAGTTCTTC
many	TRBV6-5	TRBD1	TRBJ1-1	CASSTGVDEAFF	TGTGCCAGCAGCACAGGGGTGGATGAAGCTTTCTTT
NA	TRBV19	TRBD2	TRBJ2-3	CASSQLAGGPADTQYF	TGTGCCAGTAGCCAACTAGCGGGAGGGCCCGCAGATACGCAGTATTTT
NA	TRBV4-3	NA	TRBJ1-2	CASSQDLGSMSGAPYGYTF	TGCGCCAGCAGCCAAGATCTAGGGTCTATGTCAGGGGCCCCCTATGGCTACACCTTC
NA	TRBV18	NA	TRBJ2-5	CASSPIEGKETQYF	TGTGCCAGCTCACCAATAGAGGGTAAAGAGACCCAGTACTTC
NA	TRBV29-1	TRBD2	TRBJ2-1	CSVERTSGSLGNEQFF	TGCAGCGTTGAAAGGACTAGCGGGAGCTTGGGCAATGAGCAGTTCTTC
NA	TRBV7-9	TRBD1	TRBJ1-1	CASSLTGGASTEAFF	TGTGCCAGCAGCTTAACAGGGGGCGCGAGCACTGAAGCTTTCTTT
NA	TRBV9	TRBD2	TRBJ2-1	CASSLDSGINNEQFF	TGTGCCAGCAGCCTAGATAGCGGGATAAATAATGAGCAGTTCTTC
NA	TRBV19	TRBD2	TRBJ2-2	CASSILLAGSAGELFF	TGTGCCAGTAGTATCCTACTAGCGGGATCAGCCGGGGAGCTGTTTTTT
NA	TRBV10-3	TRBD1	TRBJ2-7	CAISPGQGINEQYF	TGTGCCATCAGCCCGGGACAGGGTATAAACGAGCAGTACTTC
few	TRBV12-3/TRBV12-4	TRBD1	TRBJ2-7	CASSRTGPYEQYF	TGTGCCAGCAGTCGGACAGGCCCCTACGAGCAGTACTTC
NA	TRBV11-2	NA	TRBJ1-3	CASRATSGNTIYF	TGTGCCAGCAGAGCGACCTCTGGAAACACCATATATTTT
NA	TRBV5-1	NA	TRBJ1-5	CASSLSGGNQPQHF	TGCGCCAGCAGCTTATCAGGGGGCAATCAGCCCCAGCATTTT
NA	TRBV28	NA	TRBJ1-1	CASSRGLTEAFF	TGTGCCAGCAGCAGGGGCCTCACTGAAGCTTTCTTT
NA	TRBV5-4	TRBD1	TRBJ2-7	CASSRMTTGDYEQYF	TGTGCCAGCAGCCGGATGACGACAGGGGACTACGAGCAGTACTTC
NA	TRBV7-2	NA	TRBJ1-2	CASSLMLGRGGYGYTF	TGTGCCAGCAGCTTAATGTTAGGCAGGGGAGGGTATGGCTACACCTTC
NA	TRBV20-1	TRBD1	TRBJ2-3	CSASFSGTGGRTQYF	TGCAGTGCTAGTTTCTCCGGGACAGGGGGCCGGACGCAGTATTTT
many	TRBV5-8	NA	TRBJ2-2	CASSLAQNTGELFF	TGTGCCAGCAGCTTGGCACAGAACACCGGGGAGCTGTTTTTT
few	TRBV6-6	TRBD1	TRBJ1-1	CASTGDSVNTEAFF	TGTGCCAGCACTGGGGACAGCGTGAACACTGAAGCTTTCTTT
NA	TRBV4-3	NA	TRBJ2-6	CASSQETGSGANVLTF	TGCGCCAGCAGCCAAGAAACAGGCTCTGGGGCCAACGTCCTGACTTTC
NA	TRBV24-1	NA	TRBJ1-1	CATSDSRYLADEAFF	TGTGCCACCAGTGATTCCAGGTATTTGGCAGACGAAGCTTTCTTT
NA	TRBV11-2	NA	TRBJ2-3	CASSYDEGPNDF	TGTGCCAGCAGTTACGATGAGGGTCCCAACGATTTT
once	TRBV7-9	TRBD1	TRBJ1-2	CAPRGRKVYGYTF	TGTGCCCCCAGGGGGCGCAAAGTCTATGGCTACACCTTC
NA	TRBV18	TRBD1	TRBJ1-1	CATKGQVNTEAFF	TGTGCCACCAAGGGACAGGTCAACACTGAAGCTTTCTTT
NA	TRBV2	NA	TRBJ1-1	CASSEAGTHPGAEAFF	TGTGCCAGCAGTGAAGCGGGCACCCACCCCGGCGCTGAAGCTTTCTTT
NA	TRBV5-1	NA	TRBJ1-1	CASSPPSGTEAFF	TGCGCCAGCAGCCCCCCCTCGGGGACTGAAGCTTTCTTT
NA	TRBV28	TRBD2	TRBJ2-7	CASNGGRIPYEQYF	TGTGCCAGCAATGGCGGGAGAATTCCCTACGAGCAGTACTTC
NA	TRBV7-9	TRBD1	TRBJ1-2	CASSSGTVDNGYTF	TGTGCCAGCAGCTCTGGGACAGTGGATAATGGCTACACCTTC
once	TRBV28	NA	TRBJ2-5	CASRQAGWETQYF	TGTGCCAGCAGGCAGGCGGGGTGGGAGACCCAGTACTTC
NA	TRBV7-8	TRBD1	TRBJ2-7	CASSLAGLWTGSYEQYF	TGTGCCAGCAGCTTAGCGGGGCTCTGGACAGGGAGCTACGAGCAGTACTTC
NA	TRBV7-2	TRBD2	TRBJ2-2	CASSLGSGIRTGELFF	TGTGCCAGCAGCTTAGGTAGCGGGATTAGGACCGGGGAGCTGTTTTTT
NA	TRBV28	TRBD2	TRBJ2-7	CASSMTSGMPGNEQYF	TGTGCCAGCAGCATGACTAGCGGGATGCCCGGGAACGAGCAGTACTTC
NA	TRBV29-1	TRBD2	TRBJ2-3	CSVEDPRTSGATDTQYF	TGCAGCGTTGAAGATCCTAGGACTAGCGGGGCCACAGATACGCAGTATTTT
NA	TRBV11-2	TRBD1	TRBJ2-2	CASTHVRRQGRTGELFF	TGTGCCAGCACCCACGTCCGAAGACAGGGTAGGACCGGGGAGCTGTTTTTT
NA	TRBV28	TRBD2	TRBJ2-7	CASSPIAGFSYEQYF	TGTGCCAGCAGTCCAATAGCGGGTTTCTCCTACGAGCAGTACTTC
NA	TRBV5-4	NA	TRBJ1-2	CASAMEGSLNYGYTF	TGTGCCAGCGCTATGGAGGGCAGCCTTAACTATGGCTACACCTTC
NA	TRBV5-6	TRBD1	TRBJ1-2	CASTMGQGYGYTF	TGTGCCAGCACCATGGGACAGGGGTATGGCTACACCTTC